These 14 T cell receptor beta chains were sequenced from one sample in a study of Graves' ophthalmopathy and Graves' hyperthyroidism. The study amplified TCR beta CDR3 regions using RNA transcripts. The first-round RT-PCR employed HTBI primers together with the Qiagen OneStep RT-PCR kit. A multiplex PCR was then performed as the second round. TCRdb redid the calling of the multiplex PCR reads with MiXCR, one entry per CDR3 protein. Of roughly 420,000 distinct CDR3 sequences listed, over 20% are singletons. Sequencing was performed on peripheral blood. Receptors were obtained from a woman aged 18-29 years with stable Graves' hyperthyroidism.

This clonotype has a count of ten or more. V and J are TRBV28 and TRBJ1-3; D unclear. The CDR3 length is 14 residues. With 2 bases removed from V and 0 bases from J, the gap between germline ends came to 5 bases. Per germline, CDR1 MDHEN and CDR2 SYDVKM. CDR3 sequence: CASSLENSGNTIYF. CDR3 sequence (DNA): TGTGCCAGCAGTTTAGAAAACTCTGGAAACACCATATATTTT.

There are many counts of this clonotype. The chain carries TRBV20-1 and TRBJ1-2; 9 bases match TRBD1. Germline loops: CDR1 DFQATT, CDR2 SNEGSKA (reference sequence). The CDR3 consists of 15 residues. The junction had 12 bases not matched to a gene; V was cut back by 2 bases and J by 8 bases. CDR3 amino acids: CSARRTGEPLRGYTF. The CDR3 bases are TGCAGTGCTAGAAGGACAGGGGAACCCTTAAGGGGCTACACCTTC.

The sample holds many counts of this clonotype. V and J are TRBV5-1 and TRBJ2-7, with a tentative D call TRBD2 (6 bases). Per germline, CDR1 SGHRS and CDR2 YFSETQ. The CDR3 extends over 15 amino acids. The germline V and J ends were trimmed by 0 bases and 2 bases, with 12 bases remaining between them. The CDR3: CASSLAAGRTYEQYF. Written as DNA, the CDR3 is TGCGCCAGCAGCTTGGCGGCAGGGAGGACCTACGAGCAGTACTTC.

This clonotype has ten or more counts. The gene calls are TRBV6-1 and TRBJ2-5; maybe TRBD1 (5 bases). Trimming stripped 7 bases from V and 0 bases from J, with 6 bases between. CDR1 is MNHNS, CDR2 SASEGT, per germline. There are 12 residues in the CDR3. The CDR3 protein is CASNRNQETQYF. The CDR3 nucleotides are TGTGCCAGCAACAGGAACCAAGAGACCCAGTACTTC.

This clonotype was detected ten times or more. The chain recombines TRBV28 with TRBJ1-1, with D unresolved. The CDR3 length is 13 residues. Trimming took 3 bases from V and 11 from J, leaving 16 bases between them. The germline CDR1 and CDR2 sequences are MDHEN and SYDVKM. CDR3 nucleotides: TGTGCCAGCAGTTTCCGGCCAGCCCTGTACGCTTTCTTT. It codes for CASSFRPALYAFF. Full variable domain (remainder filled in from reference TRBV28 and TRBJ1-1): DVKVTQSSRYLVKRTGEKVFLECVQDMDHENMFWYRQDPGLGLRLIYFSYDVKMKEKGDIPEGYSVSREKKERFSLILESASTNQTSMYLCASSFRPALYAFFGQGTRLTVV.

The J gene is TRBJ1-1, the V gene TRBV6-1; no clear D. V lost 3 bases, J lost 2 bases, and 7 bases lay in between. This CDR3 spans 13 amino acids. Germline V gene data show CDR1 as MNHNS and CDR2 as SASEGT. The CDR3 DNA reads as TGTGCCAGCAGTGAGCAGACAAACACTGAAGCTTTCTTT. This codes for CASSEQTNTEAFF.

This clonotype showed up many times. This CDR3 is CSATGDFYEQYF. Here the CDR3 DNA reads TGCAGTGCTACGGGGGATTTCTACGAGCAGTACTTC. The chain joins TRBV20-1 to TRBJ2-7, with D perhaps matching TRBD2 (6 bases). V lost 4 bases to trimming and J lost 3 bases, with 10 bases between them. Germline CDR1 reads DFQATT; CDR2 reads SNEGSKA (reference sequence). The CDR3 is 12 amino acids.

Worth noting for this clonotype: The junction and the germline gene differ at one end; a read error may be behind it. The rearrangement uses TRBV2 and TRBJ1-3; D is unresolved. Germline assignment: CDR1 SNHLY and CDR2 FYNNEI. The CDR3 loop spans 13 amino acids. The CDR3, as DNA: TGTGCCATCAGTGAGCCCGACAGAAACACCATATATTTT. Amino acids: CAISEPDRNTIYF.

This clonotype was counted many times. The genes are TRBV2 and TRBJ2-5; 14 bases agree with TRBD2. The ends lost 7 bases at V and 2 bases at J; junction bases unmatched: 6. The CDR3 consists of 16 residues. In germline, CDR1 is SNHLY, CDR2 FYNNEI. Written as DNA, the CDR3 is TGTGCCAGCAAGGGACTAGCGGGAGTCGGGCAAGAGACCCAGTACTTC. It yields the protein CASKGLAGVGQETQYF.

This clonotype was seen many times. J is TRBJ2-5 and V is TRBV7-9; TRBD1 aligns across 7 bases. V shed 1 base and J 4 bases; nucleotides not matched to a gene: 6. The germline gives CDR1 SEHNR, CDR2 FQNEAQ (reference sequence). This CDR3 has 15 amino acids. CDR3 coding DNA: TGTGCCAGCAGCTTAGGAGGTCGACAGGGAGAGACCCAGTACTTC. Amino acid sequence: CASSLGGRQGETQYF. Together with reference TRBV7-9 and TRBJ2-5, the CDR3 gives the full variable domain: DTGVSQNPRHKITKRGQNVTFRCDPISEHNRLYWYRQTLGQGPEFLTYFQNEAQLEKSRLLSDRFSAERPKGSFSTLEIQRTEQGDSAMYLCASSLGGRQGETQYFGPGTRLLVL.

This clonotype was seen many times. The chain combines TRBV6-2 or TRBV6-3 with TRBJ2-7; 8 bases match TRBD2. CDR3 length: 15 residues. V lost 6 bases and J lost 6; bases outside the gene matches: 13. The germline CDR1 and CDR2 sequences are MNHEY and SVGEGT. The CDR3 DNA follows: TGTGCCAGCAGCGTAACAATAGCGGGATGGGGCGAGCAGTACTTC. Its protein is CASSVTIAGWGEQYF.

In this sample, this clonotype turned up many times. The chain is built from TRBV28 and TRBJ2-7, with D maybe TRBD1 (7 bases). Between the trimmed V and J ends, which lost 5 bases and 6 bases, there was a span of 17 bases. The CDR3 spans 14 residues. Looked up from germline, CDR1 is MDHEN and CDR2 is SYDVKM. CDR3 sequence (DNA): TGTGCCAGCAGTGAACCGACAGGGAGGTCCGAGCAGTACTTC. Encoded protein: CASSEPTGRSEQYF.

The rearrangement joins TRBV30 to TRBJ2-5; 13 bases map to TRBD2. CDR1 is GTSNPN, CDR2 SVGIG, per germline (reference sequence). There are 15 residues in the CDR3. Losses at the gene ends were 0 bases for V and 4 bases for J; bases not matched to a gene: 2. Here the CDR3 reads CAWSVLAGGRETQYF. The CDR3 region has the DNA TGTGCCTGGAGTGTACTAGCGGGGGGGCGAGAGACCCAGTACTTC.

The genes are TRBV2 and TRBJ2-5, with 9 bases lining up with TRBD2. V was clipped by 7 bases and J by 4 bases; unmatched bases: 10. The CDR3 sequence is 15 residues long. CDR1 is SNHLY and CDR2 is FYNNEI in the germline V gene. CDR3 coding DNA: TGTGCCAGCAATCTGGGCGGGGGGGCTCGAGAGACCCAGTACTTC. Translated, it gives CASNLGGGARETQYF. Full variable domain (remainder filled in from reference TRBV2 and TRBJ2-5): EPEVTQTPSHQVTQMGQEVILRCVPISNHLYFYWYRQILGQKVEFLVSFYNNEISEKSEIFDDQFSVERPDGSNFTLKIRSTKLEDSAMYFCASNLGGGARETQYFGPGTRLLVL.